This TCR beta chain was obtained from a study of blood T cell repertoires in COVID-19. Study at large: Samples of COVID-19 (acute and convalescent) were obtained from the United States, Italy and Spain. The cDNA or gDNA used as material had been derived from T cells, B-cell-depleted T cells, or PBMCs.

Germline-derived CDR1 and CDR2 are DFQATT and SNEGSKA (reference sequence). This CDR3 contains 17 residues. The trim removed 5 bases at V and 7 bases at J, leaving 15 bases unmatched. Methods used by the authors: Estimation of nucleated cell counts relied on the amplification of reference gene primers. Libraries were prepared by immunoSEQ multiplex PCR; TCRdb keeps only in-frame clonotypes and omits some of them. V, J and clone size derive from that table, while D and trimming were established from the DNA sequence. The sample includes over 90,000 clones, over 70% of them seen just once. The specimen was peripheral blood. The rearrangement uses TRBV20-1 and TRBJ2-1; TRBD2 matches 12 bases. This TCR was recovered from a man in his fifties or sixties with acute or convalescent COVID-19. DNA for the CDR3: TGCAGTGCTCGTGTAAGGGCTAGCGGGAGGGCGGGGAATGAGCAGTTCTTC. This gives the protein CSARVRASGRAGNEQFF.